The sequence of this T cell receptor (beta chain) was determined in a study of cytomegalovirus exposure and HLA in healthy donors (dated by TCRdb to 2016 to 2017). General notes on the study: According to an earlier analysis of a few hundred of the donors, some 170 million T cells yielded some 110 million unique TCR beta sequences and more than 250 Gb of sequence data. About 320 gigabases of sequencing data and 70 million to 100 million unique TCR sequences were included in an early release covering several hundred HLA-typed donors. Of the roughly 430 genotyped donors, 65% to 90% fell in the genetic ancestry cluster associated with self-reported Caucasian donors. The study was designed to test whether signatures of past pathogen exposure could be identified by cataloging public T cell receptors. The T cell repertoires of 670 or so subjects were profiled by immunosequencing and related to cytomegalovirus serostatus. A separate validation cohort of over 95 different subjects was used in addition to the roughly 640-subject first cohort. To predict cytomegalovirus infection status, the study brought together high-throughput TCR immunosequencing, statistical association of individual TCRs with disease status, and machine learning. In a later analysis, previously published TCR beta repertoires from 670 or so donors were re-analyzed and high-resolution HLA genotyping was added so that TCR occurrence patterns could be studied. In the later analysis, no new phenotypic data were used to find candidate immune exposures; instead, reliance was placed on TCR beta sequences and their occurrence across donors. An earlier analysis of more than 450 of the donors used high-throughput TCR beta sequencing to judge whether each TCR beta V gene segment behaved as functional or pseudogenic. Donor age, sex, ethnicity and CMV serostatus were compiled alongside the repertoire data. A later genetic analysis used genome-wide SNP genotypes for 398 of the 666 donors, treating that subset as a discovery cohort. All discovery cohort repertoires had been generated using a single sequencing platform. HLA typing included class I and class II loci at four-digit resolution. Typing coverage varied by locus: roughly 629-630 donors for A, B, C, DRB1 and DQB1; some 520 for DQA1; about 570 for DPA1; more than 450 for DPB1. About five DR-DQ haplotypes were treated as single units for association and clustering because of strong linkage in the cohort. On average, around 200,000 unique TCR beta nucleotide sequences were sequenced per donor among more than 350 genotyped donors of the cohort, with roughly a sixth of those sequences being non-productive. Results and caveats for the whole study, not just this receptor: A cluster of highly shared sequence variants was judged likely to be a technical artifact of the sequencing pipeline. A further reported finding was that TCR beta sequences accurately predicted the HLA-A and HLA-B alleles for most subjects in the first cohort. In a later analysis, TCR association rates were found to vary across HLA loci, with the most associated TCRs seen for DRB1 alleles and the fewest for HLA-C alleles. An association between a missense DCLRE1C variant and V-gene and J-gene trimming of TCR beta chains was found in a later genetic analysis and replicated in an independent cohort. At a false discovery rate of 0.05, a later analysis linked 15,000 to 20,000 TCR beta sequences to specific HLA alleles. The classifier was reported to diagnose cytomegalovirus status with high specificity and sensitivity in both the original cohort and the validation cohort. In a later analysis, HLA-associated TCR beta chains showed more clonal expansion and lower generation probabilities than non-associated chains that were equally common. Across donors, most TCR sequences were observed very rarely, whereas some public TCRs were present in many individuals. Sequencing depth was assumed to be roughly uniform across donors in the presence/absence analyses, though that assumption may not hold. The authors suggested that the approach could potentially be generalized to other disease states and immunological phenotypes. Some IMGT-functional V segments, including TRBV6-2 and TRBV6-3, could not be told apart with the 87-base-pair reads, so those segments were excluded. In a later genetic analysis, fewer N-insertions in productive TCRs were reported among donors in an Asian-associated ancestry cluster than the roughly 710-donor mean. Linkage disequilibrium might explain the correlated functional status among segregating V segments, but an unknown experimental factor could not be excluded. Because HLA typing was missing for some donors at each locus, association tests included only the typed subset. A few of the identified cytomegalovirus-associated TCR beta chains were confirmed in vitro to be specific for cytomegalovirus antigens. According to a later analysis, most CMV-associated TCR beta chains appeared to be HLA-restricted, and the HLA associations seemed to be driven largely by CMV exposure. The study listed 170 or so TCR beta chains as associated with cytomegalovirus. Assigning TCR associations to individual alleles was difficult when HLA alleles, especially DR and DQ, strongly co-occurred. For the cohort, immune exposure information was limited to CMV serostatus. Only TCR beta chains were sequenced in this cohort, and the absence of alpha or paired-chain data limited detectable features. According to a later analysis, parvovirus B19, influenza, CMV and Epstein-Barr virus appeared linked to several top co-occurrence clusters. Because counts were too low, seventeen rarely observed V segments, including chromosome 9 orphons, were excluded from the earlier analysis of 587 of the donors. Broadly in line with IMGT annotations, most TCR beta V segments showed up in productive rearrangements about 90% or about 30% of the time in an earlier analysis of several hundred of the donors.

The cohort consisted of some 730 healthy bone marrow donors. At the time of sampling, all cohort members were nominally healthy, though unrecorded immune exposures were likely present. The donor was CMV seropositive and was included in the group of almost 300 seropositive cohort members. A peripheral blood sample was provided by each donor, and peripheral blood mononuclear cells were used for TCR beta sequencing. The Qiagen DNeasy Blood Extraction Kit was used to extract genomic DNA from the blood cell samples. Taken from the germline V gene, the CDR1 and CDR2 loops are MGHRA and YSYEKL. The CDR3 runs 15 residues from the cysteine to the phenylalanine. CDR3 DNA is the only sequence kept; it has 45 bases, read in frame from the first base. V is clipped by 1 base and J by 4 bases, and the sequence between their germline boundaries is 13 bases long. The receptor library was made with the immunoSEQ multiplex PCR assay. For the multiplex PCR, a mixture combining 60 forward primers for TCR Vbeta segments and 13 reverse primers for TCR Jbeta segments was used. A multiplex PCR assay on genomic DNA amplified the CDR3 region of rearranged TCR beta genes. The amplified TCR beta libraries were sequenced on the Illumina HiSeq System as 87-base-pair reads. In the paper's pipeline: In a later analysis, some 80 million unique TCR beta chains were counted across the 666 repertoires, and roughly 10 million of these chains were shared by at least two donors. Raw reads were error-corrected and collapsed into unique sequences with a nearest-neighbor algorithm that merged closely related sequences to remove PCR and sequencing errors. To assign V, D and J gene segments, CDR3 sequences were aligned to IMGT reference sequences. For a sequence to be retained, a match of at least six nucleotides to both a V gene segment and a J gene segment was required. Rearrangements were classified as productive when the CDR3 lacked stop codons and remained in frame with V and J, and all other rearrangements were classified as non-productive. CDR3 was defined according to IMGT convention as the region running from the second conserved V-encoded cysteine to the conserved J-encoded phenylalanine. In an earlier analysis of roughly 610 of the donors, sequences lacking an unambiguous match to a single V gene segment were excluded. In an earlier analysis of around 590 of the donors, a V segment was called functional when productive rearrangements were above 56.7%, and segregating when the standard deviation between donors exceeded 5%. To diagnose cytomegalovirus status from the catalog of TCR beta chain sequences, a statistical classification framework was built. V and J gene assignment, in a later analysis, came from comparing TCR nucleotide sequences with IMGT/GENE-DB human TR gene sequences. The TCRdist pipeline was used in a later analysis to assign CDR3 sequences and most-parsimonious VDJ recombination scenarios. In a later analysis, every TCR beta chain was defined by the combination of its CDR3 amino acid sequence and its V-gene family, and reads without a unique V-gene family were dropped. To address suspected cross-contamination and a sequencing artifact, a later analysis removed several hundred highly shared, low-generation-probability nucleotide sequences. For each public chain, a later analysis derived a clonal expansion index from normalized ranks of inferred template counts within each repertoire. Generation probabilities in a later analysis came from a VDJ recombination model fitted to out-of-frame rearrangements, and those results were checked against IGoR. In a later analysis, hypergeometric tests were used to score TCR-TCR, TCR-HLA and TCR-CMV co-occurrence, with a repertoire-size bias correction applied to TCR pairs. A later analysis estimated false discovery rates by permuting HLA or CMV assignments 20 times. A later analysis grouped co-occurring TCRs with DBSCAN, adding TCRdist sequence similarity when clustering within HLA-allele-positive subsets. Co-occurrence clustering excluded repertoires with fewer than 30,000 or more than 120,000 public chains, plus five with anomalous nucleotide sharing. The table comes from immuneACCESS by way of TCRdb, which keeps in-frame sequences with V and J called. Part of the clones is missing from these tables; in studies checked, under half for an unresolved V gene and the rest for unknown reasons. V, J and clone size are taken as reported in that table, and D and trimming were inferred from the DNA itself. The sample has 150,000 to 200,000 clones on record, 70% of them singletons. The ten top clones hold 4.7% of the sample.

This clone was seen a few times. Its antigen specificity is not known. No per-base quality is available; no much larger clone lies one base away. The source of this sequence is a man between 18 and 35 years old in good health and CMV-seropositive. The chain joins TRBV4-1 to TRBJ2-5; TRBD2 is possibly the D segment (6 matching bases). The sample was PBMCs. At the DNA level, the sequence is TGCGCCAGCAGCCAAGCGGGGCAGGGAGGAGAGACCCAGTACTTC. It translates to CASSQAGQGGETQYF.